This T cell receptor beta chain is drawn from a study of cytomegalovirus exposure and HLA in healthy donors. PCR amplification relied on 60 Vbeta primers (plus 13 Jbeta primers). Profiling relied on immunoSEQ multiplex PCR, and the TCRdb table lists in-frame clones only, not all of them. The table has approximately 170,000 clones, around 85% seen once. V was cut by 5 bases and J by 0 bases, with 17 bases left in between. Germline CDR1 is SGHAT and CDR2 is FQNNGV. The CDR3 is made up of 17 amino acids. Sequenced input: PBMCs. This clonotype was obtained from a man aged 45-65 years in good health and CMV-seropositive. The rearrangement joins TRBV11-2 to TRBJ2-1, with D maybe TRBD1 (5 bases). CDR3 in DNA: TGTGCCAGCAGCCTAACCCCAAGGGGAAGCTCCTACAATGAGCAGTTCTTC. Protein sequence: CASSLTPRGSSYNEQFF.